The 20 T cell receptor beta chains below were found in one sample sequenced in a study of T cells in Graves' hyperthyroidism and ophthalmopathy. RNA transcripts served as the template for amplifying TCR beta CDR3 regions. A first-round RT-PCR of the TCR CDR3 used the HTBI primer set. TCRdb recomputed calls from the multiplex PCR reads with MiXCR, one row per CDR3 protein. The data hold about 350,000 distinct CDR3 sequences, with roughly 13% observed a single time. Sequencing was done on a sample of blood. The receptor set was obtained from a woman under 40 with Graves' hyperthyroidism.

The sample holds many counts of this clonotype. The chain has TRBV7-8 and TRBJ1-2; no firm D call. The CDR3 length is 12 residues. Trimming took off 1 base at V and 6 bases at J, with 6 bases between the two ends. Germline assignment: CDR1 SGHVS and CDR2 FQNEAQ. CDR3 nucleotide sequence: TGTGCCAGCAGCTTAGTTTATGATGGCTACACCTTC. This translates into CASSLVYDGYTF.

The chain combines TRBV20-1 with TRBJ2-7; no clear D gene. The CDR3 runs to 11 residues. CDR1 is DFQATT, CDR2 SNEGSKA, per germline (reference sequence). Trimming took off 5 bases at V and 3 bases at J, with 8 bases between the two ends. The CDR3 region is CSAVEIYEQYF. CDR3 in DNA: TGCAGTGCTGTTGAGATCTACGAGCAGTACTTC.

The CDR3 region has the DNA TGTGCCAGCAGCCATAAAGACAGAAGCTATGGCTACACCTTC. Translation gives CASSHKDRSYGYTF. This chain links TRBV3-1 with TRBJ1-2; TRBD1 might be the D (5 bases). The CDR3 contains 14 residues. V was cut by 3 bases and J by 4 bases, with 12 bases left in between. Germline CDR1 reads LGHDT; CDR2 reads YNNKEL (reference sequence).

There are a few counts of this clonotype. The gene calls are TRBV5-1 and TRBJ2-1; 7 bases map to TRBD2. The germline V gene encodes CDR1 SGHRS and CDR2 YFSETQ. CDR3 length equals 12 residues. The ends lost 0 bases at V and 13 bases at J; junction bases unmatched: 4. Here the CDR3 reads CASSLGLADQFF. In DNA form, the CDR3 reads TGCGCCAGCAGCTTGGGTCTAGCGGACCAGTTCTTC.

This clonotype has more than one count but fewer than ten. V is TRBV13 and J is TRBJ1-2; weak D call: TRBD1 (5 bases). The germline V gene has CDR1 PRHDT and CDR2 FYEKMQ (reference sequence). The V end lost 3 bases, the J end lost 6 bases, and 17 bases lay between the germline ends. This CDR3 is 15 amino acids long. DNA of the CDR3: TGTGCCAGCAGCTTTAAATCGGAAGGGGAGAATGGCTACACCTTC. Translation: CASSFKSEGENGYTF. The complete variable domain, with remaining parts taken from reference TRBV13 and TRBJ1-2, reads AAGVIQSPRHLIKEKRETATLKCYPIPRHDTVYWYQQGPGQDPQFLISFYEKMQSDKGSIPDRFSAQQFSDYHSELNMSSLELGDSALYFCASSFKSEGENGYTFGSGTRLTVV.

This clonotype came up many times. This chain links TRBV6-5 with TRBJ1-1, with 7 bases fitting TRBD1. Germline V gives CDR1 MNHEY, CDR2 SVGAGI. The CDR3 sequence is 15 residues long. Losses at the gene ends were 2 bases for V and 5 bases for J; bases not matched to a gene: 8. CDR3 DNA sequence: TGTGCCAGCAGTTACGACCTACAGGGGAAGACTGAAGCTTTCTTT. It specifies CASSYDLQGKTEAFF.

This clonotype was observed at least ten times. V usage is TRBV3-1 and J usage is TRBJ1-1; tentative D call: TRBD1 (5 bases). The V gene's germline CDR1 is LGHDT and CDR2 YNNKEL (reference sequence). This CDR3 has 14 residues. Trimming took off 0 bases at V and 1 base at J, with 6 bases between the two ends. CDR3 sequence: CASSQDGANTEAFF. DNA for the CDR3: TGTGCCAGCAGCCAAGATGGGGCGAACACTGAAGCTTTCTTT. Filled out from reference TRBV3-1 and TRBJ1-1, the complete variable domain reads DTAVSQTPKYLVTQMGNDKSIKCEQNLGHDTMYWYKQDSKKFLKIMFSYNNKELIINETVPNRFSPKSPDKAHLNLHINSLELGDSAVYFCASSQDGANTEAFFGQGTRLTVV.

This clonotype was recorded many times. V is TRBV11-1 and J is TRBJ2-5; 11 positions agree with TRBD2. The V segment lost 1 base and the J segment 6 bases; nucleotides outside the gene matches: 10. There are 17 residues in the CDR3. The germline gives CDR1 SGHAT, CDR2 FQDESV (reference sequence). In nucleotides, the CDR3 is TGTGCCAGCAGCTTAGGACAACTAGCGGGAGTCTCTAAGACCCAGTACTTC. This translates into CASSLGQLAGVSKTQYF.

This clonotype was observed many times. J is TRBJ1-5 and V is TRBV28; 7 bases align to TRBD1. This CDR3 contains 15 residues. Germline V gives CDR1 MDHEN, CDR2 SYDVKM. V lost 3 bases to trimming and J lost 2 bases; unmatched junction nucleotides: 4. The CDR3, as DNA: TGTGCCAGCAGTTTCGGAGGGACAGGCAATCAGCCCCAGCATTTT. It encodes CASSFGGTGNQPQHF.

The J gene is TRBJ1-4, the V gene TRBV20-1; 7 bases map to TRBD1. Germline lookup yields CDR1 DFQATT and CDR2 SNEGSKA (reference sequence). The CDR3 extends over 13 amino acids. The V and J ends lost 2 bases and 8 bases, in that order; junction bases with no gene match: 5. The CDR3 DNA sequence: TGCAGTGCTAGACCTGGACAGGCGGAAAAACTGTTTTTT. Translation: CSARPGQAEKLFF.

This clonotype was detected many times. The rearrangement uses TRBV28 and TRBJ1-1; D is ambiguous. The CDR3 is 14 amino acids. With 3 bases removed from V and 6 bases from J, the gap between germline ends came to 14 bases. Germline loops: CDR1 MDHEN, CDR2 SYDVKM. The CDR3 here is CASSLDGFSPEAFF. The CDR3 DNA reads TGTGCCAGCAGTTTGGATGGATTCAGCCCTGAAGCTTTCTTT.

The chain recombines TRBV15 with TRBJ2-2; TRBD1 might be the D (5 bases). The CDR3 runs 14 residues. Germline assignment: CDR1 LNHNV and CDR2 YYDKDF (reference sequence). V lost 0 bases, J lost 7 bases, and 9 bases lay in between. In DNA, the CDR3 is TGTGCCACCAGCAGAGATCAGGGTAACGGGGAGCTGTTTTTT. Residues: CATSRDQGNGELFF.

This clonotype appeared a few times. DNA for the CDR3: TGTGCCAGCAGCTTCACCCGGTCTGGAGATACGCAGTATTTT. Protein sequence: CASSFTRSGDTQYF. The rearrangement joins TRBV5-4 to TRBJ2-3; no clear D. V lost 2 bases and J lost 5, with 12 bases in between. The CDR3 totals 14 residues. Looked up from germline, CDR1 is SGHNT and CDR2 is YYREEE (reference sequence).

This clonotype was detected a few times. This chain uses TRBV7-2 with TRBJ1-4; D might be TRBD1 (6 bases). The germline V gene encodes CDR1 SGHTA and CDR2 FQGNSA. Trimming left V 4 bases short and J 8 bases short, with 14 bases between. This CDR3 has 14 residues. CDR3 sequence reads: CASSWATGGEKLFF. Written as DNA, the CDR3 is TGTGCCAGCAGCTGGGCGACAGGCGGGGAAAAACTGTTTTTT.

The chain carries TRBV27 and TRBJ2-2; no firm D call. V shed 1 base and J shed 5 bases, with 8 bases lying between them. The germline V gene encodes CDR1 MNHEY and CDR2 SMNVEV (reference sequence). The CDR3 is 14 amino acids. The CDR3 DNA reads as TGTGCCAGCAGTTTATTGGCCGAGACCGGGGAGCTGTTTTTT. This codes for CASSLLAETGELFF.

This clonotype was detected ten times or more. The CDR3, as DNA: TGCAGTGCTAGACCCCTGGAGCCCAATTACAATGAGCAGTTCTTC. Translated, it gives CSARPLEPNYNEQFF. The chain is built from TRBV20-1 and TRBJ2-1, with no clear D. Germline V gives CDR1 DFQATT, CDR2 SNEGSKA (reference sequence). The CDR3 extends over 15 amino acids. Trimming cost V 2 bases and J 4 bases, with 15 bases left between them.

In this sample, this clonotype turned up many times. CDR3 protein: CASSSAPRTPFTEAFF. Here the CDR3 DNA reads TGTGCCAGCAGCTCCGCCCCTCGGACCCCCTTCACTGAAGCTTTCTTT. The gene calls are TRBV11-2 and TRBJ1-1; D call uncertain. The ends were cut back, 4 bases at V and 4 bases at J, with 19 bases in the middle. CDR3 length: 16 residues. Germline CDR1 and CDR2: SGHAT and FQNNGV.

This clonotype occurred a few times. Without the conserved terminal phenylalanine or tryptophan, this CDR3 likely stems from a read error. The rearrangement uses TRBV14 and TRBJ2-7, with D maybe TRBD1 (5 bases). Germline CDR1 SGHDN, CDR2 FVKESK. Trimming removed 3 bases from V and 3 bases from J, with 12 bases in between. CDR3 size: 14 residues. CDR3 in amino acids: CASSHWQGFYEQYL. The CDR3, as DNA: TGTGCCAGCAGCCATTGGCAGGGTTTCTACGAGCAGTACCTC.

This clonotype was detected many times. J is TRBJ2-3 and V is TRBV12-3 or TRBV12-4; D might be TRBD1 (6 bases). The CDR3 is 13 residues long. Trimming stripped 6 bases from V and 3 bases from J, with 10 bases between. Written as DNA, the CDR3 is TGTGCCAGCAGGGATACAGGGACAGATACGCAGTATTTT. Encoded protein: CASRDTGTDTQYF.

The CDR3 region is CSAEQTGYQPQHF. The CDR3 DNA is TGCAGTGCTGAACAGACGGGGTATCAGCCCCAGCATTTT. The chain employs TRBV20-1 and TRBJ1-5, with D unclear. The CDR3 covers 13 residues. The V gene's germline CDR1 is DFQATT and CDR2 SNEGSKA (reference sequence). The V gene lost 5 bases and the J gene lost 5 bases, with 13 bases spanning the gap.